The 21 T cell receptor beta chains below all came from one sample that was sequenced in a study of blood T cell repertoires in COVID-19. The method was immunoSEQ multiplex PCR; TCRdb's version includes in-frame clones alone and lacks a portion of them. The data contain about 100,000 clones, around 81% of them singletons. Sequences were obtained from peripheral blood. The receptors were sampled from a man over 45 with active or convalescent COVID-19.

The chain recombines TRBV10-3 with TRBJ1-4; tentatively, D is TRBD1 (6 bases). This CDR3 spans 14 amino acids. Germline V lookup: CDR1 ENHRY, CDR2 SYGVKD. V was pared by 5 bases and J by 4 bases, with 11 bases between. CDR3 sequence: CAISSGADNEKLFF. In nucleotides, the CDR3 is TGTGCCATCAGTTCAGGGGCAGATAATGAAAAACTGTTTTTT.

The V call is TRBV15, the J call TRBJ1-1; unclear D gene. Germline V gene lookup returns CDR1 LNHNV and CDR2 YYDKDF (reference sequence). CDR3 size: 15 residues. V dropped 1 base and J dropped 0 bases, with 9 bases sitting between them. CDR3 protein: CATSRGPVLNTEAFF. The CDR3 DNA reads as TGTGCCACCAGCAGAGGCCCAGTATTGAACACTGAAGCTTTCTTT. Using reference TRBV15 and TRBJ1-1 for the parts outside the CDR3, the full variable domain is DAMVIQNPRYQVTQFGKPVTLSCSQTLNHNVMYWYQQKSSQAPKLLFHYYDKDFNNEADTPDNFQSRRPNTSFCFLDIRSPGLGDTAMYLCATSRGPVLNTEAFFGQGTRLTVV.

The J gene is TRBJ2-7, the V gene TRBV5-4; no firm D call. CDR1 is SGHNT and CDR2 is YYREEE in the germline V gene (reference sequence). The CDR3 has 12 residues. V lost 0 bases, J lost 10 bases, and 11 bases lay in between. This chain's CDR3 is CASSLVEDQQYF. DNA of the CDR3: TGTGCCAGCAGCTTGGTAGAGGATCAACAGTACTTC.

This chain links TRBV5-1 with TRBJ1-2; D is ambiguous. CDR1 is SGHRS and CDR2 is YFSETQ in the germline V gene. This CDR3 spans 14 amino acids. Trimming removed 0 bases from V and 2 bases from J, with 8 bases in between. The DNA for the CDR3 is TGCGCCAGCAGCTTGGAACCGGGAAACTATGGCTACACCTTC. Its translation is CASSLEPGNYGYTF.

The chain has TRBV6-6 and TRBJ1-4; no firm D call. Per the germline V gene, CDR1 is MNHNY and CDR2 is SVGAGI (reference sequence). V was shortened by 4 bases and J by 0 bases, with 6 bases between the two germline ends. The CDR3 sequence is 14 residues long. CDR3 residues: CASSFSATNEKLFF. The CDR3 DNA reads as TGTGCCAGCAGTTTTTCCGCAACTAATGAAAAACTGTTTTTT.

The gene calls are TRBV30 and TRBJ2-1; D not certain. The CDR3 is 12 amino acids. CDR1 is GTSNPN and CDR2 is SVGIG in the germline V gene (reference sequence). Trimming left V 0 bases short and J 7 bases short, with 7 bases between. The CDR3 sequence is CAWSVRGNEQFF. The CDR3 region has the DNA TGTGCCTGGAGTGTTCGCGGAAATGAGCAGTTCTTC.

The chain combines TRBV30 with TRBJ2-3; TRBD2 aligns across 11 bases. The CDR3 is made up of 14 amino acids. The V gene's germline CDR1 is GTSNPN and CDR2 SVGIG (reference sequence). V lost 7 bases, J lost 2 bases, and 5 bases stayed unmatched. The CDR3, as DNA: TGTGCCTTTAGCGGGAGGGCGAACACAGATACGCAGTATTTT. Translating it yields CAFSGRANTDTQYF.

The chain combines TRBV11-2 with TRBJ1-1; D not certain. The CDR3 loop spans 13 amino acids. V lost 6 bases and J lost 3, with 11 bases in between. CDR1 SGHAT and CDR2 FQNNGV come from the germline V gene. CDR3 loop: CASSGGLDTEAFF. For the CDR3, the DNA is TGTGCCAGCAGTGGCGGGCTGGACACTGAAGCTTTCTTT.

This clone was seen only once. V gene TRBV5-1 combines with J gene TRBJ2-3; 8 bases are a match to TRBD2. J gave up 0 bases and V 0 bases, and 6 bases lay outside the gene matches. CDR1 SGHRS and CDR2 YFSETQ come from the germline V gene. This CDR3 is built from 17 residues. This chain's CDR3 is CASSLAGLAGSTDTQYF. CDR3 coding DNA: TGCGCCAGCAGCTTGGCCGGTCTAGCGGGCAGCACAGATACGCAGTATTTT.

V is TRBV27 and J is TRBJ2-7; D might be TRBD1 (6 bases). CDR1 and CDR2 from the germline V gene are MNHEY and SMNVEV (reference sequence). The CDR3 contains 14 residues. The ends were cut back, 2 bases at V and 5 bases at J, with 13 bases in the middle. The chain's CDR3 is CASSLRQGSHEQYF. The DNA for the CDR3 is TGTGCCAGCAGTTTACGGCAGGGGTCCCACGAGCAGTACTTC.

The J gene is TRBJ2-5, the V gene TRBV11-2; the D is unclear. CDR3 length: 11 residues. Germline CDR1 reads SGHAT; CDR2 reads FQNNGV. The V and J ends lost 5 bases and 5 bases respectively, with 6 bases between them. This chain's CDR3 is CASSLLETQYF. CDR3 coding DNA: TGTGCCAGCAGCCTCCTCGAGACCCAGTACTTC. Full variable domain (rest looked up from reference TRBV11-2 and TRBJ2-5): EAGVAQSPRYKIIEKRQSVAFWCNPISGHATLYWYQQILGQGPKLLIQFQNNGVVDDSQLPKDRFSAERLKGVDSTLKIQPAKLEDSAVYLCASSLLETQYFGPGTRLLVL.

In DNA form, the CDR3 reads TGTGCCAGCAGCGCCGACAGGGGGCTGGGCAACAATGAGCAGTTCTTC. Amino acid sequence: CASSADRGLGNNEQFF. The V gene is TRBV13, the J gene TRBJ2-1, with 10 bases matching TRBD1. J gave up 5 bases and V 5 bases, and 9 bases lay outside the gene matches. Germline-derived CDR1 and CDR2 are PRHDT and FYEKMQ (reference sequence). The CDR3 loop spans 16 amino acids.

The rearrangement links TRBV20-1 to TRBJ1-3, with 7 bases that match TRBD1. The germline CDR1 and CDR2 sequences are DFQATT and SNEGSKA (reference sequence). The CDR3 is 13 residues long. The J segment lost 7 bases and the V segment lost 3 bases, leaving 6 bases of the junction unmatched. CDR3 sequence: CSASPGGSNTIYF. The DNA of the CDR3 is TGCAGTGCTAGTCCAGGGGGGAGTAACACCATATATTTT.

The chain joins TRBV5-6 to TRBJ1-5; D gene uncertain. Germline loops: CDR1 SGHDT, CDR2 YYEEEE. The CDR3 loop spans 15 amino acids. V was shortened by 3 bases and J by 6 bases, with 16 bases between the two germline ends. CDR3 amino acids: CASSSREWYAQPQHF. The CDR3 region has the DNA TGTGCCAGCAGCTCGCGGGAATGGTACGCTCAGCCCCAGCATTTT.

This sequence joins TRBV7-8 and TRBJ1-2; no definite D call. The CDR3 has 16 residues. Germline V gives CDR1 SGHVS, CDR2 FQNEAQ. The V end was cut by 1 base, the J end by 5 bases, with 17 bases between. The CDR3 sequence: CASSLDAWAPGYGYTF. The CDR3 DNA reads TGTGCCAGCAGCTTAGATGCTTGGGCGCCGGGATATGGCTACACCTTC.

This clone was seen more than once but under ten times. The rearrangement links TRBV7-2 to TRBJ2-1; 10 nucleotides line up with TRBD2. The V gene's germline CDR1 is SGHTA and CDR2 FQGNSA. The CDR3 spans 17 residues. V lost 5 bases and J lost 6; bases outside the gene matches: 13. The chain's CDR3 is CASSKQTLAGNLNEQFF. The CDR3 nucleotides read TGTGCCAGCAGCAAACAGACACTAGCGGGAAACCTCAATGAGCAGTTCTTC.

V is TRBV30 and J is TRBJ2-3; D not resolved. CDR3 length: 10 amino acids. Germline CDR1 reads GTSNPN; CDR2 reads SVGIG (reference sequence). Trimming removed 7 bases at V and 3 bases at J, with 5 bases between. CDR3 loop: CASYTDTQYF. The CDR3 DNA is TGTGCCTCTTATACAGATACGCAGTATTTT. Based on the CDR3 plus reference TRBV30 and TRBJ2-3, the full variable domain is SQTIHQWPATLVQPVGSPLSLECTVEGTSNPNLYWYRQAAGRGLQLLFYSVGIGQISSEVPQNLSASRPQDRQFILSSKKLLLSDSGFYLCASYTDTQYFGPGTRLTVL.

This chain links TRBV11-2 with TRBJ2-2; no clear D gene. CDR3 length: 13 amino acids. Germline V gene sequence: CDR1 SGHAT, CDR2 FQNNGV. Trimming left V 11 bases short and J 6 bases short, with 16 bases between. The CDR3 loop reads CASQESRSGELFF. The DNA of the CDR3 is TGTGCCTCTCAAGAGAGTCGTTCCGGGGAGCTGTTTTTT.

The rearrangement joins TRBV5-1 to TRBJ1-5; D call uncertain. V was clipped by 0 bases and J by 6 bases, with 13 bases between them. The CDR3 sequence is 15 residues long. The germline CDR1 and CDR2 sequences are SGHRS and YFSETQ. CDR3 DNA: TGCGCCAGCAGCTTGGCCGGACTGAGGGCTCAGCCCCAGCATTTT. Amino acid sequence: CASSLAGLRAQPQHF. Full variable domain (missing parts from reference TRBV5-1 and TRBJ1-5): KAGVTQTPRYLIKTRGQQVTLSCSPISGHRSVSWYQQTPGQGLQFLFEYFSETQRNKGNFPGRFSGRQFSNSRSEMNVSTLELGDSALYLCASSLAGLRAQPQHFGDGTRLSIL.

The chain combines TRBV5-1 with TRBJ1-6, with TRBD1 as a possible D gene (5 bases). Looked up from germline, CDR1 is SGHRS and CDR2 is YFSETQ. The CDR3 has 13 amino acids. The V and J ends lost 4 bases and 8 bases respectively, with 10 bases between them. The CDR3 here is CASSKTEYSPLHF. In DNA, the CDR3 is TGCGCCAGCAGCAAGACAGAATATTCACCCCTCCACTTT. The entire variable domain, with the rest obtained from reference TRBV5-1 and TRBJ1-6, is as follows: KAGVTQTPRYLIKTRGQQVTLSCSPISGHRSVSWYQQTPGQGLQFLFEYFSETQRNKGNFPGRFSGRQFSNSRSEMNVSTLELGDSALYLCASSKTEYSPLHFGNGTRLTVT.

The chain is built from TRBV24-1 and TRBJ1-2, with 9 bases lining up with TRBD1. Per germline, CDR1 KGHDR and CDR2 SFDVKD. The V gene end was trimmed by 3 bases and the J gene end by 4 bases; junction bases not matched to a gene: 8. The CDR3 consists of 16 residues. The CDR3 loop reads CATSDGGTGGIYGYTF. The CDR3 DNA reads TGTGCCACCAGTGATGGAGGTACAGGGGGCATCTATGGCTACACCTTC.